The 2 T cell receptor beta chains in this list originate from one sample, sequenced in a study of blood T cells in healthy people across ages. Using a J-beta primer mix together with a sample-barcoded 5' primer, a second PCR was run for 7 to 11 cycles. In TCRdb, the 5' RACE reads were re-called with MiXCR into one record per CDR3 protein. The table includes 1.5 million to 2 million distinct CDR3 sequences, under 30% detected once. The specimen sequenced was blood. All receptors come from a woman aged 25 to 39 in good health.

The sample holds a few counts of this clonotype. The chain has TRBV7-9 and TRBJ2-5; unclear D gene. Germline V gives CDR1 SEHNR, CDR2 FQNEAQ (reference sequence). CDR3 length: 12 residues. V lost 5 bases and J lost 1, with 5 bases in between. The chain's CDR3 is CASSILQETQYF. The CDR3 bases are TGTGCCAGCAGCATCCTCCAAGAGACCCAGTACTTC.

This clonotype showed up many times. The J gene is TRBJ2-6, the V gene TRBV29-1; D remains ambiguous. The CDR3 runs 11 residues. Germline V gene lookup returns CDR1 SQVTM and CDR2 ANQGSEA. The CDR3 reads CGASGANVLTF. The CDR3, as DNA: TGCGGCGCCTCTGGGGCCAACGTCCTGACTTTC.